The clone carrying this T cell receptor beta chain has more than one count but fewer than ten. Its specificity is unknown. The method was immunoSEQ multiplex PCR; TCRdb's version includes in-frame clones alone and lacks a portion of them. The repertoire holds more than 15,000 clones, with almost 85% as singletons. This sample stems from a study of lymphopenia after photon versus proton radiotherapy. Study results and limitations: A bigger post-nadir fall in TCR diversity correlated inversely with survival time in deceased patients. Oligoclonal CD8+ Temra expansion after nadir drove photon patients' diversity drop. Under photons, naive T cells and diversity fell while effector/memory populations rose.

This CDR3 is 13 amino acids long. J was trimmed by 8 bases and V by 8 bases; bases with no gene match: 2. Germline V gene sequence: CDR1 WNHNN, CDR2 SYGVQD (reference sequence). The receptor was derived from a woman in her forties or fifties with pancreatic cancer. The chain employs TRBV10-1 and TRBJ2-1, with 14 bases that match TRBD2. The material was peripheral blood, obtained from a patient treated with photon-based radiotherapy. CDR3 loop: CASGTSGSDEQFF. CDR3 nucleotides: TGCGCCAGCGGGACTAGCGGGAGCGATGAGCAGTTCTTC.